This TCR delta chain was recorded in a study of delta chains in infants with herpesvirus infections. Study-level information: From birth, Ugandan infants were followed prospectively for primary CMV infection.

Overall study findings and caveats: Among Vdelta1 cells, the public clonotype apparently waned within about 2 months. About 20% of the 18 CMV-infected infants carried the public Vdelta1 clonotype, including one congenital. The public clonotype might exist undetected in CMV-uninfected infants.

TCR cDNA was made from PBMC RNA with gamma- and delta-chain-specific primers. TCRdb reanalysed the RT-PCR reads with CATT. In the table there are 300 to 450 delta-chain clones, less than 65% of which are singletons. The V gene's germline CDR1 is TSWWSYY and CDR2 QGS. V lost 1 base to trimming and J lost 3 bases; unmatched junction nucleotides: 16. The CDR3 sequence is 20 residues long. Note on this clone: Its antigen is as yet unknown. A far larger clone differs by one base, so this is likely a read error. Other DNA sequences of this sample code for an identical CDR3.

The V and J genes are TRDV1 and TRDJ1, with TRDD3 matching 11 bases. The sequence was obtained from a human donor who was a Ugandan infant, either HIV-exposed or HIV-unexposed (not recorded which). Sequenced material: peripheral blood, taken at time point 2 of longitudinal follow-up. DNA of the CDR3: TGTGCTCTTGGGGAACAGTTTATACGCTACTGGGGGATAATTGCCGATAAACTCATCTTT. Translating gives CALGEQFIRYWGIIADKLIF.